Included here is one TCR beta chain sequence, with context. V lost 3 bases and J 2 bases, leaving 7 bases between the germline ends. CDR1 and CDR2 from the germline V gene are GTSNPN and SVGIG (reference sequence). The CDR3 covers 12 residues. Authors' analysis steps: From reference gene primer amplification, estimates of nucleated cell counts were derived. Profiling relied on immunoSEQ multiplex PCR, and the TCRdb table lists in-frame clones only, not all of them. The V and J calls and the clone size are those of that table, but D and trimming were determined from the DNA. The sample holds around 280,000 clones, around 86% seen once. This sample is part of a study of blood T cell repertoires in COVID-19. Study summary: T cells, B-cell-depleted T cells, or PBMCs provided the cDNA or gDNA that served as material.

Sequencing used peripheral blood. The TCR was taken from a young woman who had recovered from COVID-19. The chain couples TRBV30 to TRBJ1-1; the D is unclear. CDR3 loop: CAWRRDNTEAFF. For the CDR3, the DNA is TGTGCCTGGAGAAGAGATAACACTGAAGCTTTCTTT.